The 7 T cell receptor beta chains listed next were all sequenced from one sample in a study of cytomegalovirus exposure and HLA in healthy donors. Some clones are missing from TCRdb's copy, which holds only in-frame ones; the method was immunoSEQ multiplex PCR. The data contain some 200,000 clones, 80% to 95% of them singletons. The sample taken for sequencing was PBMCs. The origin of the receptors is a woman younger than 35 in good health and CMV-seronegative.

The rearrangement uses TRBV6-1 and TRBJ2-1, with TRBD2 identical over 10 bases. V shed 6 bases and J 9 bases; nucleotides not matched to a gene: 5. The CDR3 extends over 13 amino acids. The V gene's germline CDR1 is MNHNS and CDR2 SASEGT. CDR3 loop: CASRLAGRGEQFF. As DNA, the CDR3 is TGTGCCAGCAGACTAGCGGGACGCGGTGAGCAGTTCTTC.

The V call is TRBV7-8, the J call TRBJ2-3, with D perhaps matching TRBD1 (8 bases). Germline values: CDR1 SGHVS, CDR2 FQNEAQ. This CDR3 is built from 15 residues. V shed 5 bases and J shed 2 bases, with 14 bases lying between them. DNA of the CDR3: TGTGCCAGCAGCCGCACAGGGGGGGACACAGATACGCAGTATTTT. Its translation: CASSRTGGDTDTQYF.

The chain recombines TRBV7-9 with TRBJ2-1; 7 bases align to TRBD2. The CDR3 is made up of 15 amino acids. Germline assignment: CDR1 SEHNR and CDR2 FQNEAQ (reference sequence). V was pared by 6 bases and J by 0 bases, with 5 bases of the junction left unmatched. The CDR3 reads CASRSLAASYNEQFF. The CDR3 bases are TGTGCCAGCAGATCTCTAGCGGCCTCCTACAATGAGCAGTTCTTC.

This CDR3 reads CASSKETQNTGELFF. As DNA, the CDR3 is TGTGCCAGCAGCAAAGAAACTCAGAACACCGGGGAGCTGTTTTTT. The chain combines TRBV21-1 with TRBJ2-2; the D call TRBD2 from the table was never checked on the DNA. TRBV21-1 is marked as a pseudogene. This CDR3 has 15 residues.

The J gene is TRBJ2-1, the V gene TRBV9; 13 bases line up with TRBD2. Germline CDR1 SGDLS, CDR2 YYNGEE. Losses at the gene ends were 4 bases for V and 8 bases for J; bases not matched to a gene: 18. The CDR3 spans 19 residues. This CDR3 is CASSPTPGLAGLLGDEQFF. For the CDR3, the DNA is TGTGCCAGCAGCCCAACCCCGGGACTAGCGGGGCTACTCGGGGATGAGCAGTTCTTC.

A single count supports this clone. CDR3 loop: CAWSMGIAGGPVEQFF. The CDR3 DNA follows: TGTGCCTGGAGTATGGGGATAGCGGGAGGTCCCGTTGAGCAGTTCTTC. The chain joins TRBV30 to TRBJ2-1, with 10 bases lining up with TRBD2. The CDR3 sequence is 16 residues long. The V segment lost 2 bases and the J segment 9 bases; nucleotides outside the gene matches: 13. Looked up from germline, CDR1 is GTSNPN and CDR2 is SVGIG (reference sequence).

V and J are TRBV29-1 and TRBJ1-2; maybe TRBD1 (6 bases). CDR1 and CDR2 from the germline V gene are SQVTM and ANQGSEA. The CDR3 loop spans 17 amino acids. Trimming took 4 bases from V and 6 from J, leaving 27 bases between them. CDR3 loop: CSVGFPPAGAGGHGYTF. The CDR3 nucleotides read TGCAGCGTTGGGTTTCCCCCGGCGGGGGCGGGGGGACATGGCTACACCTTC.